The 2 T cell receptor beta chains reported below all come from one sample, sequenced in a study of cytomegalovirus exposure and HLA in healthy donors. The protocol was immunoSEQ multiplex PCR, while the TCRdb copy is restricted to in-frame clones and leaves out a portion. The table has about 190,000 clones, roughly 82% seen once. The sample comprised PBMCs. The receptors stem from a young woman in good health and CMV-seronegative.

J is TRBJ2-7 and V is TRBV7-3; 7 bases align to TRBD2. The CDR3 contains 12 residues. Germline CDR1 and CDR2: SGHTA and FQGTGA. The ends lost 5 bases at V and 7 bases at J; junction bases unmatched: 5. In DNA, the CDR3 is TGTGCCAGCAGCCCCTTCGGGGGGGAGCAGTACTTC. This translates into CASSPFGGEQYF.

The V gene is TRBV2, the J gene TRBJ2-1, with 7 bases that match TRBD2. Germline V gene lookup returns CDR1 SNHLY and CDR2 FYNNEI. V trimming: 6 bases; J trimming: 5 bases; junction bases outside the gene matches: 7. The CDR3 is 14 amino acids. The CDR3 loop reads CASSLQRGDNEQFF. The CDR3 DNA sequence: TGTGCCAGCAGCTTGCAACGGGGGGACAATGAGCAGTTCTTC. Using reference TRBV2 and TRBJ2-1 for the parts outside the CDR3, the full variable domain is EPEVTQTPSHQVTQMGQEVILRCVPISNHLYFYWYRQILGQKVEFLVSFYNNEISEKSEIFDDQFSVERPDGSNFTLKIRSTKLEDSAMYFCASSLQRGDNEQFFGPGTRLTVL.